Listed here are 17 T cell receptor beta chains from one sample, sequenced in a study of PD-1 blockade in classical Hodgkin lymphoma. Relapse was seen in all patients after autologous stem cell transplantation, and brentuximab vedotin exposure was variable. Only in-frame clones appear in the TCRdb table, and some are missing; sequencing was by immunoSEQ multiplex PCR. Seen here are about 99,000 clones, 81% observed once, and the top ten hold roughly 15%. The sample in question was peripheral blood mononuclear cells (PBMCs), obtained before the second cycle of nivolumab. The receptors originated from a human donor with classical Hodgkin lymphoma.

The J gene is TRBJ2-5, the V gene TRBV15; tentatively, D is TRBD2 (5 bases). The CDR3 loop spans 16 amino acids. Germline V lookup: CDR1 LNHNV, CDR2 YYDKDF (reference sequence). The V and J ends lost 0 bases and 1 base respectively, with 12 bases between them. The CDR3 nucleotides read TGTGCCACCAGCAGAGATCCAGTGGGGAGCCAAGAGACCCAGTACTTC. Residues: CATSRDPVGSQETQYF.

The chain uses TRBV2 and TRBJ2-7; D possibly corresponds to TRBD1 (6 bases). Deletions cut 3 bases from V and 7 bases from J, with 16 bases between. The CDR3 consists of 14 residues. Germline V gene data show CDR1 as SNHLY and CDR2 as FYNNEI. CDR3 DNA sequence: TGTGCCAGCAGTGAGGGACAAGGGTGGCCAGAGCAGTACTTC. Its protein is CASSEGQGWPEQYF. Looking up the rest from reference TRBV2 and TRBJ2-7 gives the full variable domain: EPEVTQTPSHQVTQMGQEVILRCVPISNHLYFYWYRQILGQKVEFLVSFYNNEISEKSEIFDDQFSVERPDGSNFTLKIRSTKLEDSAMYFCASSEGQGWPEQYFGPGTRLTVT.

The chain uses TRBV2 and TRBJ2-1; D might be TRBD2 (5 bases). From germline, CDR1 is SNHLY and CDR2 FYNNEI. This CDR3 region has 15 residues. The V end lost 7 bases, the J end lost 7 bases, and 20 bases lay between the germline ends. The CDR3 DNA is TGTGCCAGCAAGCCCCAGACGGGGAGATGGAATGAGCAGTTCTTC. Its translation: CASKPQTGRWNEQFF. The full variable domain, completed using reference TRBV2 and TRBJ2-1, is EPEVTQTPSHQVTQMGQEVILRCVPISNHLYFYWYRQILGQKVEFLVSFYNNEISEKSEIFDDQFSVERPDGSNFTLKIRSTKLEDSAMYFCASKPQTGRWNEQFFGPGTRLTVL.

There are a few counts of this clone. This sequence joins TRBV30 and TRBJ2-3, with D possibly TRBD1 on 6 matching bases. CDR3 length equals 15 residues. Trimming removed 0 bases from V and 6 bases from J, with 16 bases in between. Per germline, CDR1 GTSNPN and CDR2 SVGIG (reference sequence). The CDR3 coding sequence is TGTGCCTGGAGTGTCGGTGTGGGGGCGTTTGATACGCAGTATTTT. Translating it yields CAWSVGVGAFDTQYF.

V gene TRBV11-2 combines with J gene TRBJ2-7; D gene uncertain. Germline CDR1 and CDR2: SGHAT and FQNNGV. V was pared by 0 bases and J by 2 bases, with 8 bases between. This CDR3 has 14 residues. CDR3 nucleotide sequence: TGTGCCAGCAGCTTAGACCCAGCGACCTACGAGCAGTACTTC. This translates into CASSLDPATYEQYF.

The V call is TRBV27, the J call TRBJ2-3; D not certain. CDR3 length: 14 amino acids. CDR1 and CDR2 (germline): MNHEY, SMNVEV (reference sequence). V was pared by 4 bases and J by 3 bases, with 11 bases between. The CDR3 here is CASSWQRATDTQYF. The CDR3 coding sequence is TGTGCCAGCAGTTGGCAACGGGCTACAGATACGCAGTATTTT.

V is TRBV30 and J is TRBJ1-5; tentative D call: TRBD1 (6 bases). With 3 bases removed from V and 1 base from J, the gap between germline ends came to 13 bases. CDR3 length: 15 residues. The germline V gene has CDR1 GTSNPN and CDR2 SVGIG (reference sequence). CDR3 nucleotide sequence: TGTGCCTGGAGCCGAAGGACAGTCAGCAATCAGCCCCAGCATTTT. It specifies CAWSRRTVSNQPQHF.

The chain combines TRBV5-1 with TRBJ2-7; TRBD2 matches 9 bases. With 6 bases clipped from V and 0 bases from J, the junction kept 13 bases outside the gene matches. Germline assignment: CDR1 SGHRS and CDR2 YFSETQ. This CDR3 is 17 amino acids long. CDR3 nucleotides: TGCGCCAGCACCCAGGGCGGGGGGGCCAGGAACTCCTACGAGCAGTACTTC. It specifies CASTQGGGARNSYEQYF.

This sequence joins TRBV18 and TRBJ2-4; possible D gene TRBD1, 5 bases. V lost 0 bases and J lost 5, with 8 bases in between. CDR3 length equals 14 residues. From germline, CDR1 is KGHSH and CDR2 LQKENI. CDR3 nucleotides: TGTGCCAGCTCACCACCGGACACCCAAAACATTCAGTACTTC. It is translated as CASSPPDTQNIQYF.

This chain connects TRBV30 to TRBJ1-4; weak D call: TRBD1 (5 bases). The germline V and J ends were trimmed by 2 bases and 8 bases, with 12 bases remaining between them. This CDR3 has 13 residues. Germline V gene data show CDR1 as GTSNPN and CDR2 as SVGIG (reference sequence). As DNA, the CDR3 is TGTGCCTGGAGTAGGCAGGGTGGGGAAAAACTGTTTTTT. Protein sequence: CAWSRQGGEKLFF.

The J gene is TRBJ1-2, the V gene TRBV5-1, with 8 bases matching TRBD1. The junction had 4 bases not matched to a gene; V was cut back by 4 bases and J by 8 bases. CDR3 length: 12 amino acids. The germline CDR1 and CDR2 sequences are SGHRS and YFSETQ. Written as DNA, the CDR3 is TGCGCCAGCAGCCCGGACAGGGACGGCTACACCTTC. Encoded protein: CASSPDRDGYTF.

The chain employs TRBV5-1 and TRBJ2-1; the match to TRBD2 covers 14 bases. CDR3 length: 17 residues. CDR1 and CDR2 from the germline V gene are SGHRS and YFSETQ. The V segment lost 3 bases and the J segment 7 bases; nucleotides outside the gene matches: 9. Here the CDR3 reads CASSSPTSGRARNEQFF. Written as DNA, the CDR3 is TGCGCCAGCAGCTCCCCGACTAGCGGGAGGGCGAGGAATGAGCAGTTCTTC.

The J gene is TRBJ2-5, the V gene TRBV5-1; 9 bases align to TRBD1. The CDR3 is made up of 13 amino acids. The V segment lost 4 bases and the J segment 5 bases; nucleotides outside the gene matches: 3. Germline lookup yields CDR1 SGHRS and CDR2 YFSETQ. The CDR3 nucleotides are TGCGCCAGCAGCAGGACAGGGGACGAGACCCAGTACTTC. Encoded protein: CASSRTGDETQYF.

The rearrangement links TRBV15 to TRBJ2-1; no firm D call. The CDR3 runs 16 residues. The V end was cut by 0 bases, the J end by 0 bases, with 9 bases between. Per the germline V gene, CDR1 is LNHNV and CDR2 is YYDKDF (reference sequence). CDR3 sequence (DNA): TGTGCCACCAGCAGAGATCGGGCGAGCTCCTACAATGAGCAGTTCTTC. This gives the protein CATSRDRASSYNEQFF.

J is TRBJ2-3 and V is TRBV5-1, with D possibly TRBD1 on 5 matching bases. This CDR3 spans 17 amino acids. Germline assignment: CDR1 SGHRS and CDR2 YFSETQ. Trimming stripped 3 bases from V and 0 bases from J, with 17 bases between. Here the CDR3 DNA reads TGCGCCAGCAGCTCGCCCCTTTGGGGCCCTAGCACAGATACGCAGTATTTT. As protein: CASSSPLWGPSTDTQYF.

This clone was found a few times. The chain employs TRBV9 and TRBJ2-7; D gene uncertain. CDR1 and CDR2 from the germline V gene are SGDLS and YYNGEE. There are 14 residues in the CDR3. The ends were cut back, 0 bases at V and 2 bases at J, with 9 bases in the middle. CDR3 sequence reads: CASSVGASPYEQYF. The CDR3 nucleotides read TGTGCCAGCAGCGTAGGAGCGAGTCCCTACGAGCAGTACTTC.

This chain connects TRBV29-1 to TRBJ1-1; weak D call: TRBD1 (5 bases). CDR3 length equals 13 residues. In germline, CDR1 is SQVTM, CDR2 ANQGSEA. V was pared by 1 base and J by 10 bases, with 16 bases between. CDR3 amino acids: CSVEGGDLVGAFF. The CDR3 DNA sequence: TGCAGCGTTGAAGGTGGGGACCTGGTCGGAGCTTTCTTT.